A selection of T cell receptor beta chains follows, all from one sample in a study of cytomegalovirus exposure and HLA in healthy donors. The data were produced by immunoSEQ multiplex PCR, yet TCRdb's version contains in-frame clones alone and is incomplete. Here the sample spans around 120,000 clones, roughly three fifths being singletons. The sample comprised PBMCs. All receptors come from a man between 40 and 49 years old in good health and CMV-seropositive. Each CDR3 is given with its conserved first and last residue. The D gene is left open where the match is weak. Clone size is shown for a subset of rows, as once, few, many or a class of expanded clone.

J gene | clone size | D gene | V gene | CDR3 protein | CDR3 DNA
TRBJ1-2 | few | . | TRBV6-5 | CASSYAGGIGYGYTF | TGTGCCAGCAGTTACGCCGGGGGAATTGGTTATGGCTACACCTTC
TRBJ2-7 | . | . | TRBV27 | CASSLSVQGAYEQYF | TGTGCCAGCAGTTTATCGGTGCAGGGTGCTTACGAGCAGTACTTC
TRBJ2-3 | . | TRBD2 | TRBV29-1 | CSVSLAGAENTQYF | TGCAGCGTTAGTCTAGCGGGGGCCGAGAATACGCAGTATTTT
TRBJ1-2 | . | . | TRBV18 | CASSHDLLPRGYTF | TGTGCCAGCTCCCACGATCTCCTACCCCGCGGCTACACCTTC
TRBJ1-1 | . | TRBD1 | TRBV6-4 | CASSDPGQGTKTEAFF | TGTGCCAGCAGTGACCCGGGACAGGGAACGAAGACTGAAGCTTTCTTT
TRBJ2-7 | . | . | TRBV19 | CASSYDSVYEQYF | TGTGCCAGTAGTTATGACAGTGTCTACGAGCAGTACTTC
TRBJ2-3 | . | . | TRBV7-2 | CASSLLAHEGDTQYF | TGTGCCAGCAGCTTGCTGGCGCATGAGGGAGATACGCAGTATTTT
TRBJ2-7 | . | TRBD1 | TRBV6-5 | CASSKPGQGTGEQYF | TGTGCCAGCAGTAAACCGGGACAGGGAACCGGCGAGCAGTACTTC
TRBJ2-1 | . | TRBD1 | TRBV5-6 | CASSLGDRGPGGNEQFF | TGTGCCAGCAGCTTGGGGGACAGGGGCCCGGGGGGGAATGAGCAGTTCTTC
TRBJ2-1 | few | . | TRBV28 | CASSTSGFQFF | TGTGCCAGCAGTACCTCGGGATTCCAGTTCTTC
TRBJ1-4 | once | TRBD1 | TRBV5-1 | CASSVLTGTDEKLFF | TGCGCCAGCAGCGTGCTGACAGGGACCGATGAAAAACTGTTTTTT
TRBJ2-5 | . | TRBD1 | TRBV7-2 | CASSLDRGQGAETQYF | TGTGCCAGCAGCTTAGACCGGGGACAGGGGGCAGAGACCCAGTACTTC
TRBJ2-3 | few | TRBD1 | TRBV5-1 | CASSLDVGGGDTQYF | TGCGCCAGCAGCTTGGATGTAGGGGGCGGAGATACGCAGTATTTT
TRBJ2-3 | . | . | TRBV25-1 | CASSDEGSTDTQYF | TGTGCCAGCAGCGACGAGGGAAGCACAGATACGCAGTATTTT
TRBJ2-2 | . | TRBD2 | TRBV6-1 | CASALAGATGELFF | TGTGCCAGCGCGTTAGCGGGAGCAACCGGGGAGCTGTTTTTT
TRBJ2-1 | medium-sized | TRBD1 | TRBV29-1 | CSVELWGTGQGYNEQFF | TGCAGCGTTGAATTATGGGGGACGGGACAGGGCTACAATGAGCAGTTCTTC
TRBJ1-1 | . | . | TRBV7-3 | CASSLDEGLEAFF | TGTGCCAGCAGCTTAGACGAGGGTCTTGAAGCTTTCTTT
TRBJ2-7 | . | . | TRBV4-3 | CASSQAAGDASYEQYF | TGCGCCAGCAGCCAAGCGGCGGGCGACGCCTCCTACGAGCAGTACTTC
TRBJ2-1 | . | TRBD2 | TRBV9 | CASSVTSGRGNEQFF | TGTGCCAGCAGCGTCACTAGCGGGAGAGGTAATGAGCAGTTCTTC
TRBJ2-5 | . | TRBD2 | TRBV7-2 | CASSSYTAGVGETQYF | TGTGCCAGCAGCTCCTATACCGCGGGAGTGGGAGAGACCCAGTACTTC
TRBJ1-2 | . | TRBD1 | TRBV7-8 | CASSPDRVVYGYTF | TGTGCCAGCAGCCCGGACAGGGTTGTCTATGGCTACACCTTC
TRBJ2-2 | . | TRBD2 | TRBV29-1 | CSVEGSGREMMAGELFF | TGCAGCGTTGAGGGTAGCGGGCGAGAGATGATGGCCGGGGAGCTGTTTTTT
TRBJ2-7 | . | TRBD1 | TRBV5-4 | CASSLGGQGGDEQYF | TGTGCCAGCAGCTTGGGGGGACAGGGGGGGGACGAGCAGTACTTC
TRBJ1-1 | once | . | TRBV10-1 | CASSAGGQNTEAFF | TGCGCCAGCTCGGCCGGCGGGCAGAACACTGAAGCTTTCTTT
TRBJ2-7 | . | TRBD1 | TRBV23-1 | CASSHGTGEYEQYF | TGCGCCAGCAGTCACGGGACAGGGGAGTACGAGCAGTACTTC
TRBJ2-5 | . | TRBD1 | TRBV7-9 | CASIVQGAKEETQYF | TGTGCCAGCATCGTACAGGGGGCAAAGGAAGAGACCCAGTACTTC
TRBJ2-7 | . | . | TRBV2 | CASRPRQEGEQYF | TGTGCCAGCAGGCCCAGGCAAGAGGGCGAGCAGTACTTC